Following are 15 T cell receptor beta chains from one sample sequenced in a study of T cells in Graves' hyperthyroidism and ophthalmopathy. There were TCR beta CDR3 regions amplified from RNA transcripts. TCR CDR3 regions were first amplified by RT-PCR with HTBI primers. In TCRdb, the multiplex PCR reads were re-called with MiXCR into one record per CDR3 protein. The data hold approximately 210,000 distinct CDR3 sequences, with 15% to 20% observed a single time. The specimen was blood. Receptor source: a man aged 50-59 years with Graves' hyperthyroidism.

This clonotype was seen only a few times. The chain recombines TRBV10-3 with TRBJ2-1; TRBD2 agrees at 7 bases. Germline CDR1 and CDR2: ENHRY and SYGVKD. The CDR3 length is 14 residues. Trimming removed 2 bases from V and 10 bases from J; junction bases left unmatched: 8. The CDR3 DNA reads as TGTGCCATCAGTGAGGCCTTGGGGGGGATGGAGCAGTTCTTC. This translates into CAISEALGGMEQFF.

This clonotype was seen a few times. The rearrangement links TRBV29-1 to TRBJ2-1, with 8 bases aligning to TRBD2. The germline CDR1 and CDR2 sequences are SQVTM and ANQGSEA. This CDR3 is 15 amino acids long. V trimming: 8 bases; J trimming: 5 bases; junction bases outside the gene matches: 14. CDR3 nucleotide sequence: TGCAGCACCAAGGCGGGAGGTCCTCTCCACAATGAGCAGTTCTTC. Translating gives CSTKAGGPLHNEQFF.

The chain recombines TRBV5-1 with TRBJ2-7; D not resolved. There are 13 residues in the CDR3. CDR1 SGHRS and CDR2 YFSETQ come from the germline V gene. V dropped 4 bases and J dropped 0 bases, with 8 bases sitting between them. The CDR3 DNA follows: TGCGCCAGCAGCATTACGACCTCCTACGAGCAGTACTTC. This gives the protein CASSITTSYEQYF.

V usage is TRBV19 and J usage is TRBJ1-1; 10 bases are shared with TRBD1. This CDR3 has 15 residues. In germline, CDR1 is LNHDA, CDR2 SQIVND (reference sequence). The ends lost 5 bases at V and 5 bases at J; junction bases unmatched: 8. The CDR3 region has the DNA TGTGCCAGTAGTCCATGGGACAGGGGAGGAACTGAAGCTTTCTTT. Translated, it gives CASSPWDRGGTEAFF.

This clonotype has a count of ten or more. CDR3 protein: CSARLAVQGETQYF. The CDR3 DNA follows: TGCAGTGCCAGACTAGCGGTACAGGGAGAGACCCAGTACTTC. The rearrangement links TRBV20-1 to TRBJ2-5, with TRBD2 identical over 9 bases. The junction had 9 bases not matched to a gene; V was cut back by 6 bases and J by 4 bases. The CDR3 has 14 residues. From germline, CDR1 is DFQATT and CDR2 SNEGSKA (reference sequence).

The rearrangement links TRBV18 to TRBJ1-1; 7 bases fit TRBD1. The CDR3 length is 15 residues. J lost 2 bases, V lost 2 bases, and 5 bases had no gene match. The germline gives CDR1 KGHSH, CDR2 LQKENI. The CDR3 nucleotides are TGTGCCAGCTCACCATCCAGGGGGTTTAACACTGAAGCTTTCTTT. Its translation: CASSPSRGFNTEAFF. The full variable domain, completed using reference TRBV18 and TRBJ1-1, is NAGVMQNPRHLVRRRGQEARLRCSPMKGHSHVYWYRQLPEEGLKFMVYLQKENIIDESGMPKERFSAEFPKEGPSILRIQQVVRGDSAAYFCASSPSRGFNTEAFFGQGTRLTVV.

Points on this clonotype: An end of the junction does not agree with germline; a read error may underlie this. The rearrangement uses TRBV30 and TRBJ2-3; no reliable D call. Germline assignment: CDR1 GTSNPN and CDR2 SVGIG (reference sequence). The CDR3 sequence is 12 residues long. The CDR3: CAWSVNTDMQYF. CDR3 bases: TGTGCCTGGAGTGTAAATACAGATATGCAGTATTTT.

This clonotype was recorded at least ten times. The chain recombines TRBV11-3 with TRBJ2-7; D is perhaps TRBD1 (6 bases). The V gene lost 0 bases and the J gene lost 4 bases, with 13 bases spanning the gap. Germline lookup yields CDR1 SGHNT and CDR2 YENEEA. CDR3 length: 15 amino acids. The CDR3 region has the DNA TGTGCCAGCAGCTTAGAAGCAGGGGCCGAATACGAGCAGTACTTC. Residues: CASSLEAGAEYEQYF.

In this sample, this clonotype turned up a few times. The rearrangement uses TRBV19 and TRBJ2-7; tentative D call: TRBD2 (6 bases). The V end was cut by 5 bases, the J end by 2 bases, with 10 bases between. This CDR3 is 13 amino acids long. CDR1 and CDR2 from the germline V gene are LNHDA and SQIVND (reference sequence). CDR3 residues: CASSRRGTYEQYF. The CDR3 DNA is TGTGCCAGTAGTCGCCGGGGGACCTACGAGCAGTACTTC.

The chain links TRBV18 to TRBJ2-5; 12 bases align to TRBD1. There are 15 residues in the CDR3. The V gene end was trimmed by 3 bases and the J gene end by 5 bases; junction bases not matched to a gene: 4. CDR1 KGHSH and CDR2 LQKENI come from the germline V gene. CDR3: CASSPGTGGYETQYF. As DNA, the CDR3 is TGTGCCAGCTCACCGGGGACAGGGGGCTATGAGACCCAGTACTTC.

This chain connects TRBV5-8 to TRBJ2-5; D ambiguous. Germline assignment: CDR1 SGHTS and CDR2 YDEGEE. The V and J ends lost 1 base and 1 base respectively, with 8 bases between them. The CDR3 length is 14 residues. This CDR3 reads CASSLPGLQETQYF. The DNA of the CDR3 is TGTGCCAGCAGCTTGCCCGGTCTCCAAGAGACCCAGTACTTC.

This clonotype showed up many times. The gene calls are TRBV11-2 and TRBJ2-5; a weak D match, TRBD2 (5 bases). V lost 1 base, J lost 0 bases, and 12 bases lay in between. The CDR3 loop spans 16 amino acids. Germline loops: CDR1 SGHAT, CDR2 FQNNGV. CDR3 sequence reads: CASSLVVSEYQETQYF. In DNA, the CDR3 is TGTGCCAGCAGCTTAGTTGTTAGCGAGTACCAAGAGACCCAGTACTTC.

J is TRBJ2-3 and V is TRBV5-1; 10 nucleotides line up with TRBD1. CDR3 length: 15 amino acids. Germline V CDR1 and CDR2: SGHRS, YFSETQ. After removal of 4 bases from V and 5 bases from J, the junction contained 7 bases not matched to a gene. The CDR3 region is CASSGGQGEIDTQYF. The CDR3 coding sequence is TGCGCCAGCAGCGGTGGACAGGGGGAGATAGATACGCAGTATTTT.

With regard to this clonotype: This clone may be a read error of a much larger clone one base away. This rearrangement joins TRBV2 to TRBJ1-5, with 7 bases identical to TRBD1. From germline, CDR1 is SNHLY and CDR2 FYNNEI. CDR3 length: 14 residues. Here the CDR3 DNA reads TGTGCCGGCAGAGGCGGACAGGGCAATCAGCCCCAGCATTTT. Amino acids: CAGRGGQGNQPQHF.

The table lists this clonotype with a few counts. Compared with germline, one end of the junction differs, possibly owing to a read error. The V and J genes are TRBV3-1 and TRBJ2-5; possible D gene TRBD2, 7 bases. The germline V gene has CDR1 LGHDT and CDR2 YNNKEL (reference sequence). This CDR3 contains 17 residues. The CDR3 DNA is TGTGCTAGCAGCCGCCGGGGGAGGGGGAGCCCCTTGGAGACCCAGTACTTC. Amino acid sequence: CASSRRGRGSPLETQYF.